This entry lists 2 T cell receptor beta chains sequenced from one sample in a study of blood T cell repertoires in COVID-19. The table came from immunoSEQ multiplex PCR; TCRdb's copy has only in-frame clones and leaves some out. The table includes some 280,000 clones, approximately 86% detected once. Material for sequencing was peripheral blood. All receptors come from a woman in her 50s with active or convalescent COVID-19.

The chain carries TRBV28 and TRBJ1-2; TRBD1 matches 7 bases. From germline, CDR1 is MDHEN and CDR2 SYDVKM. The V and J ends lost 8 bases and 8 bases, in that order; junction bases with no gene match: 20. The CDR3 contains 16 residues. CDR3 region: CASEKKGRTGWQGYTF. CDR3 in DNA: TGTGCCAGCGAAAAAAAGGGGCGGACAGGCTGGCAGGGCTACACCTTC.

This rearrangement joins TRBV28 to TRBJ1-1, with 8 nucleotides matching TRBD1. The CDR3 covers 14 residues. V lost 8 bases, J lost 6 bases, and 11 bases stayed unmatched. Germline loops: CDR1 MDHEN, CDR2 SYDVKM. The CDR3 coding sequence is TGTGCCAGCCGAGGCCCGGACAGGGTTTCTGAAGCTTTCTTT. Protein: CASRGPDRVSEAFF.